One and the same sample provided the 32 T cell receptor beta chains below, sequenced in a study of blood T cell repertoires in COVID-19. Assay: immunoSEQ multiplex PCR; the TCRdb copy retains only in-frame clones and omits some. The data contain approximately 89,000 clones, around 72% of them singletons. Sequenced material: peripheral blood. The receptors shown here come from a man in his 70s with acute or convalescent COVID-19.

The rearrangement links TRBV19 to TRBJ1-1; D may be TRBD1 (5 bases). Trimming cost V 5 bases and J 4 bases, with 11 bases left between them. CDR3 length equals 13 residues. Germline assignment: CDR1 LNHDA and CDR2 SQIVND (reference sequence). CDR3 amino acids: CASSAHRFTEAFF. The CDR3 coding sequence is TGTGCCAGTAGTGCACACAGGTTCACTGAAGCTTTCTTT.

This chain connects TRBV3-1 (or the pseudogene TRBV3-2) to TRBJ1-1; 7 bases agree with TRBD1. Trimming cost V 0 bases and J 1 base; bases outside gene matches: 5. CDR1 LGHDT and CDR2 YNNKEL come from the germline V gene (reference sequence). There are 16 residues in the CDR3. The CDR3 here is CASSQDWSGGNTEAFF. The CDR3 DNA follows: TGTGCCAGCAGCCAAGATTGGTCAGGGGGGAACACTGAAGCTTTCTTT.

This clone has only a few counts. The chain combines TRBV7-9 with TRBJ2-3; the D gene is possibly TRBD2 (6 bases). The length of the CDR3 is 15 residues. Trimming left V 5 bases short and J 2 bases short, with 14 bases between. Germline CDR1 reads SEHNR; CDR2 reads FQNEAQ (reference sequence). The CDR3 reads CASSQDRTNTDTQYF. The CDR3 DNA follows: TGTGCCAGCAGCCAAGACCGGACTAACACAGATACGCAGTATTTT.

The V call is TRBV6-5, the J call TRBJ1-4; 8 nucleotides line up with TRBD1. After removal of 0 bases from V and 11 bases from J, the junction contained 11 bases not matched to a gene. Germline CDR1 and CDR2: MNHEY and SVGAGI. The CDR3 has 16 residues. The CDR3 nucleotides are TGTGCCAGCAGTTACTCTTCTGGGGCAGGGGGCGCGAAACTGTTTTTT. As protein: CASSYSSGAGGAKLFF.

V usage is TRBV13 and J usage is TRBJ2-1; D gene uncertain. There are 13 residues in the CDR3. Germline CDR1 is PRHDT and CDR2 is FYEKMQ (reference sequence). V lost 0 bases and J lost 8, with 8 bases in between. CDR3 sequence reads: CASSLGLGDEQFF. As DNA, the CDR3 is TGTGCCAGCAGCTTAGGTCTAGGCGATGAGCAGTTCTTC.

The chain joins TRBV7-3 to TRBJ1-2; perhaps TRBD1 as D (6 bases). V was pared by 0 bases and J by 8 bases, with 16 bases between. This CDR3 is built from 15 residues. Germline CDR1 is SGHTA and CDR2 is FQGTGA. The CDR3 sequence: CASSLTGPGDLGYTF. The CDR3 DNA reads as TGTGCCAGCAGCTTAACAGGACCAGGGGATTTAGGCTACACCTTC.

This clone has only a few counts. The J gene is TRBJ1-6, the V gene TRBV27; D unresolved. V lost 2 bases and J 1 base, leaving 6 bases between the germline ends. Germline CDR1 and CDR2: MNHEY and SMNVEV (reference sequence). The CDR3 contains 15 residues. CDR3 protein: CASSLSGSYNSPLHF. CDR3 nucleotide sequence: TGTGCCAGCAGTTTAAGCGGGTCCTATAATTCACCCCTCCACTTT.

The rearrangement joins TRBV7-2 to TRBJ2-1, with D uncertain. Germline V lookup: CDR1 SGHTA, CDR2 FQGNSA. The CDR3 has 14 residues. The V gene lost 1 base and the J gene lost 3 bases, with 7 bases spanning the gap. The CDR3 region has the DNA TGTGCCAGCAGCTTAGATGGCTTCTACAATGAGCAGTTCTTC. It specifies CASSLDGFYNEQFF.

V and J are TRBV18 and TRBJ1-3, with 10 bases fitting TRBD1. The CDR3 sequence is 16 residues long. Trimming removed 2 bases from V and 1 base from J; junction bases left unmatched: 2. Germline assignment: CDR1 KGHSH and CDR2 LQKENI. CDR3 nucleotide sequence: TGTGCCAGCTCACCAGGGGGACAGGGGTCTGGAAACACCATATATTTT. Amino acids: CASSPGGQGSGNTIYF.

This clone was seen a few times. This chain connects TRBV10-1 to TRBJ2-5; the match to TRBD2 covers 12 bases. Germline V gene sequence: CDR1 WNHNN, CDR2 SYGVQD (reference sequence). The CDR3 has 14 amino acids. V lost 10 bases, J lost 3 bases, and 6 bases stayed unmatched. In DNA form, the CDR3 reads TGCGCCAAGACTAGCGGGAGACATAAAGAGACCCAGTACTTC. This codes for CAKTSGRHKETQYF.

The count of this clone is one. The CDR3 protein is CATGAQGQGKEDEQFF. The CDR3 coding sequence is TGTGCCACCGGGGCCCAGGGACAGGGGAAGGAGGACGAGCAGTTCTTC. V is TRBV24-1 and J is TRBJ2-1; TRBD1 aligns across 10 bases. The germline CDR1 and CDR2 sequences are KGHDR and SFDVKD. The CDR3 totals 16 residues. V gave up 9 bases and J gave up 10 bases; unmatched junction bases: 17.

The chain links TRBV19 to TRBJ1-4; 9 bases match TRBD1. J lost 8 bases, V lost 9 bases, and 13 bases had no gene match. CDR3 size: 15 residues. CDR1 and CDR2 (germline): LNHDA, SQIVND (reference sequence). CDR3: CASHFPGQGGEKLFF. As DNA, the CDR3 is TGTGCCAGCCATTTCCCGGGACAGGGAGGCGAAAAACTGTTTTTT.

The rearrangement joins TRBV9 to TRBJ2-1, with 7 bases aligning to TRBD2. Germline CDR1 SGDLS, CDR2 YYNGEE. J lost 5 bases, V lost 4 bases, and 15 bases had no gene match. This CDR3 contains 17 residues. The CDR3 here is CASSWGEGLAVDNEQFF. For the CDR3, the DNA is TGTGCCAGCAGCTGGGGGGAGGGGCTAGCGGTTGACAATGAGCAGTTCTTC.

V is TRBV7-9 and J is TRBJ2-6, with D maybe TRBD1 (5 bases). CDR3 length equals 14 residues. V lost 5 bases and J lost 4, with 9 bases in between. Germline CDR1 reads SEHNR; CDR2 reads FQNEAQ (reference sequence). Written as DNA, the CDR3 is TGTGCCAGCAGCCAGGGATCAGGGGCCAACGTCCTGACTTTC. It specifies CASSQGSGANVLTF. Full variable domain (missing parts from reference TRBV7-9 and TRBJ2-6): DTGVSQNPRHKITKRGQNVTFRCDPISEHNRLYWYRQTLGQGPEFLTYFQNEAQLEKSRLLSDRFSAERPKGSFSTLEIQRTEQGDSAMYLCASSQGSGANVLTFGAGSRLTVL.

This chain joins TRBV9 and TRBJ2-6; weak D call: TRBD1 (5 bases). Germline assignment: CDR1 SGDLS and CDR2 YYNGEE. The length of the CDR3 is 15 residues. V was cut by 0 bases and J by 2 bases, with 6 bases left in between. The CDR3 DNA is TGTGCCAGCAGCGTAGAGGGGACTGGGGCCAACGTCCTGACTTTC. Translated, it gives CASSVEGTGANVLTF.

This clone was picked up a small number of times. The chain joins TRBV11-3 to TRBJ1-1, with D possibly TRBD1 on 6 matching bases. The CDR3 extends over 19 amino acids. Trimming left V 2 bases short and J 0 bases short, with 22 bases between. CDR1 and CDR2 (germline): SGHNT, YENEEA. CDR3 loop: CASSLRVGWTAHMNTEAFF. The CDR3 DNA is TGTGCCAGCAGCTTACGGGTTGGGTGGACAGCTCACATGAACACTGAAGCTTTCTTT.

The chain joins TRBV2 to TRBJ2-2; 14 bases agree with TRBD2. Unmatched junction bases numbered 3, after V lost 6 bases and J lost 6 bases. The CDR3 is 15 amino acids. The germline V gene has CDR1 SNHLY and CDR2 FYNNEI. In nucleotides, the CDR3 is TGTGCCAGCAGGAGACTAGCGGGAGGGGCCGGGGAGCTGTTTTTT. Its protein product is CASRRLAGGAGELFF.

This chain joins TRBV11-2 and TRBJ2-5; D uncertain. The CDR3 extends over 13 amino acids. The germline gives CDR1 SGHAT, CDR2 FQNNGV. Trimming took off 4 bases at V and 7 bases at J, with 13 bases between the two ends. For the CDR3, the DNA is TGTGCCAGCAGCTCCACCGGTATTGGGACCCAGTACTTC. Amino acids: CASSSTGIGTQYF.

V usage is TRBV4-2 and J usage is TRBJ2-1; 9 nucleotides line up with TRBD2. CDR3 size: 15 residues. With V trimmed by 4 bases and J by 6 bases, 7 bases remained unmatched. Germline V gene data show CDR1 as LGHNA and CDR2 as YNFKEQ. In nucleotides, the CDR3 is TGTGCCAGCAGCCTTGGTAGCGGGAGTAGCAATGAGCAGTTCTTC. Translation gives CASSLGSGSSNEQFF.

The chain employs TRBV28 and TRBJ2-7; 12 bases agree with TRBD2. This CDR3 contains 20 residues. CDR1 and CDR2 (germline): MDHEN, SYDVKM. V trimming: 3 bases; J trimming: 1 base; junction bases outside the gene matches: 16. Written as DNA, the CDR3 is TGTGCCAGCAGTTTTTCGGGCCTAGCGGGAGGGCCGTTCCGATCCTACGAGCAGTACTTC. As protein: CASSFSGLAGGPFRSYEQYF.

V usage is TRBV4-3 and J usage is TRBJ1-2; weak D call: TRBD1 (6 bases). Trimming took off 3 bases at V and 8 bases at J, with 22 bases between the two ends. Per germline, CDR1 LGHNA and CDR2 YSLEER. There are 16 residues in the CDR3. In DNA, the CDR3 is TGCGCCAGCAGCCAGGGATACCAGAACCAGGGGAACGGCTACACCTTC. Translating it yields CASSQGYQNQGNGYTF.

The rearrangement links TRBV27 to TRBJ1-1, with D perhaps TRBD1 (6 bases). Germline V gene sequence: CDR1 MNHEY, CDR2 SMNVEV (reference sequence). The V and J ends lost 6 bases and 5 bases respectively, with 13 bases between them. This CDR3 contains 13 residues. In DNA, the CDR3 is TGTGCCAGCAGCCAACAGGGTCGGACTGAAGCTTTCTTT. Its protein is CASSQQGRTEAFF.

V is TRBV19 and J is TRBJ2-7, with TRBD1 matching over 9 bases. The germline V gene encodes CDR1 LNHDA and CDR2 SQIVND (reference sequence). The CDR3 runs to 15 residues. The V and J ends lost 2 bases and 3 bases, in that order; junction bases with no gene match: 5. CDR3 residues: CASSIPGQGYYEQYF. Here the CDR3 DNA reads TGTGCCAGTAGTATACCGGGACAGGGATACTACGAGCAGTACTTC.

This clone was detected only once. This chain uses TRBV28 with TRBJ1-4, with 7 bases fitting TRBD1. CDR3 length equals 12 residues. Germline V gene data show CDR1 as MDHEN and CDR2 as SYDVKM. The V gene end was trimmed by 8 bases and the J gene end by 4 bases; junction bases not matched to a gene: 1. The CDR3 loop reads CASRDSNEKLFF. CDR3 DNA sequence: TGTGCCAGCCGGGACAGTAATGAAAAACTGTTTTTT.

The V and J genes are TRBV6-5 and TRBJ1-4; D may be TRBD1 (6 bases). Trimming cost V 8 bases and J 8 bases, with 12 bases left between them. The CDR3 has 12 residues. Germline CDR1 reads MNHEY; CDR2 reads SVGAGI. CDR3 loop: CASAGDAEKLFF. In DNA form, the CDR3 reads TGTGCCAGCGCAGGGGACGCGGAAAAACTGTTTTTT.

The chain combines TRBV6-6 with TRBJ1-1, with D perhaps TRBD1 (5 bases). Germline V lookup: CDR1 MNHNY, CDR2 SVGAGI (reference sequence). V was clipped by 2 bases and J by 4 bases, with 14 bases between them. This CDR3 spans 15 amino acids. Here the CDR3 reads CASSYGGEGRTEAFF. In DNA, the CDR3 is TGTGCCAGCAGTTACGGGGGGGAAGGCCGCACTGAAGCTTTCTTT.

V is TRBV3-1 (or the pseudogene TRBV3-2) and J is TRBJ2-3; 8 nucleotides align to TRBD2. The germline V gene encodes CDR1 LGHDT and CDR2 YNNKEL (reference sequence). The length of the CDR3 is 18 residues. The V and J ends lost 0 bases and 0 bases, in that order; junction bases with no gene match: 8. In DNA, the CDR3 is TGTGCCAGCAGCCAAGAGGTTAGCGGGGCTCCTAGCACAGATACGCAGTATTTT. Residues: CASSQEVSGAPSTDTQYF.

The rearrangement links TRBV30 to TRBJ2-7; the D is unclear. Germline V gene lookup returns CDR1 GTSNPN and CDR2 SVGIG (reference sequence). The CDR3 runs 13 residues. The germline V and J ends were trimmed by 0 bases and 3 bases, with 9 bases remaining between them. The CDR3: CAWSVQQYYEQYF. The CDR3 nucleotides are TGTGCCTGGAGTGTACAACAGTACTACGAGCAGTACTTC.

This clone was observed a handful of times. The chain carries TRBV10-2 and TRBJ2-7, with 8 bases aligning to TRBD2. The V and J ends lost 0 bases and 2 bases, in that order; junction bases with no gene match: 6. This CDR3 region has 16 residues. CDR1 and CDR2 from the germline V gene are WSHSY and SAAADI. This chain's CDR3 is CASSESRTSGTYEQYF. The CDR3 bases are TGCGCCAGCAGTGAGTCTAGAACTAGCGGAACCTACGAGCAGTACTTC.

The CDR3 nucleotides are TGTGCCAGCAGTGGGACAGGGGGCACTAATGAAAAACTGTTTTTT. Residues: CASSGTGGTNEKLFF. This chain joins TRBV2 and TRBJ1-4; 11 positions match TRBD1. CDR3 length equals 15 residues. Trimming at V came to 4 bases and at J to 2 bases, leaving 0 bases not matched to a gene. Germline assignment: CDR1 SNHLY and CDR2 FYNNEI.

The chain employs TRBV18 and TRBJ2-5, with 7 bases fitting TRBD1. Germline V gene lookup returns CDR1 KGHSH and CDR2 LQKENI. This CDR3 is built from 15 residues. V gave up 6 bases and J gave up 0 bases; unmatched junction bases: 7. This CDR3 reads CASSDSGTDQETQYF. The CDR3 region has the DNA TGTGCCAGCTCGGACTCCGGGACAGACCAAGAGACCCAGTACTTC.

Remarks on this clone: Relative to the germline gene, one junction end is altered; a read error may explain this. The CDR3 DNA reads TGTGCTAGCAGCTTAATGGGAGGGGAGACCCAGTACTTC. Translated, it gives CASSLMGGETQYF. This sequence joins TRBV7-7 and TRBJ2-5; 7 bases fit TRBD2. Germline values: CDR1 SSHAT, CDR2 FNYEAQ (reference sequence). The CDR3 sequence is 13 residues long.